This record concerns one T cell receptor (beta chain) sequence. Its specificity is unknown. This CDR3 contains 13 residues. Germline values: CDR1 MNHEY, CDR2 SMNVEV (reference sequence). V lost 0 bases and J lost 7, with 9 bases in between. The sorted-subset replicate PCRs were given about 210 ng DNA, which is some 29,000 T cell genomes. Profiled with immunoSEQ multiplex PCR; TCRdb holds only in-frame clones, not every one. This table has around 2.3 million clones, approximately 94% appearing once. Every one of the donors was a Caucasian adult that lived in Nashville, Tennessee. This specimen comes from a study of shared clonotypes between healthy human individuals. Overall study findings and caveats: Generation probabilities of non-shared clonotypes were lower (relative to those shared by all four donors).

This sequence originates from a man aged 18 to 29 in good health. Sequences were obtained from naive CD4+ T cells sorted from blood. The subset here: CD45RA+ positively selected. The J gene is TRBJ1-2, the V gene TRBV27, with D perhaps matching TRBD1 (5 bases). CDR3 residues: CASSLSTEVGYTF. The CDR3 DNA follows: TGTGCCAGCAGTTTATCGACAGAGGTTGGCTACACCTTC.